This TCR beta chain was recorded in a study of T cell responses to AZD1222 COVID-19 vaccine. The length of the CDR3 is 13 residues. V was clipped by 3 bases and J by 9 bases, with 12 bases between them. Germline V gene sequence: CDR1 SEHNR, CDR2 FQNEAQ (reference sequence). The assay was immunoSEQ multiplex PCR, and TCRdb's table has in-frame clones only and misses some. The sample has about 150,000 clones, around 87% seen once. The TCR was taken from an adult who received the AZD1222 COVID-19 vaccine. The chain recombines TRBV7-9 with TRBJ2-1; D may correspond to TRBD1 or TRBD2 (5 bases each). Specimen: peripheral blood, collected 28 days after the second AZD1222 dose. The CDR3 nucleotides read TGTGCCAGCAGCTTGGGGGAGTACGGTGAGCAGTTCTTC. Translating gives CASSLGEYGEQFF.